This T cell receptor (beta chain) was recovered during a study of neurological immune-mediated disorders (dated by TCRdb to 2018 to 2020). Some background on the complete study: Of the approximately 34 multiple sclerosis patients, roughly 30 had relapsing-remitting MS and 3 had secondary progressive MS. Peripheral blood TCR-beta repertoires from HTLV-I-associated myelopathy (HAM/TSP) patients, multiple sclerosis patients and healthy controls were compared by UMI-based sequencing. Longitudinal samples, technical triplicates and paired sorted CD4+ and CD8+ T-cell subsets, alongside PBMC samples, were included among the 106 TCR-beta libraries. The cohort was made up of about 68 subjects, consisting of 14 HAM/TSP patients, some 34 multiple sclerosis patients and roughly 20 healthy controls.

The germline V gene specifies MNHEY as CDR1 and SVGAGI as CDR2. Clipping removes 4 bases from V and 7 bases from J, with 10 as the unmatched junction base count. The CDR3 contains 15 residues, cysteine and phenylalanine counted. CDR3 DNA only is kept here, 45 bases in frame from base 1. For the unsorted PBMC libraries, 2 million PBMCs were stored in RNAlater at -80 degrees C until RNA extraction and were used to generate the libraries. Multiple sclerosis patients were enrolled in a US clinical protocol under which disease progression was evaluated by magnetic resonance imaging. Peripheral blood was subjected to Ficoll-Hypaque density gradient centrifugation to isolate PBMCs, which were then cryopreserved in liquid nitrogen. This clonotype has more than one count but fewer than ten. The specificity of this receptor is unknown. No much larger clone is present one base from it, and per-base qualities are unavailable.

cDNA synthesis used template-switch 5'RACE with a primer carrying a 10-nucleotide random unique molecular identifier tagging each TCR transcript. Every sequencing run yielded over 190 million TCR-beta sequences covering 15-18 subjects. Total RNA was extracted with the RNeasy kit. Using the KAPA Real-time Library Amplification kit, TCR-beta VDJ regions were amplified with primers for the TCR constant region and the 5'RACE anchor. Sample indexes and Illumina adaptors were added in a first PCR, after which library yield was increased in a second PCR. After Ampure bead purification, the TCR product of roughly 650 bp was size-selected on a 2% E-gel SizeSelection system. Before pooling, library quality was checked on a Bioanalyzer, concentration was measured with Qubit, and libraries were quantified with the Kapa Library Quantification kit. An Illumina HiSeq 2500 sequenced the libraries paired-end 2 x 150 bp. To increase sequence diversity, roughly 24-30% phiX was spiked into each library pool. As for how the authors treated the data: The UMI-based MiGEC pipeline processed quality-filtered reads and removed over 80% of raw TCR sequences during error correction. VDJ genes were aligned to IMGT germline references, and each clonotype was defined by a unique CDR3 amino acid sequence together with V-J genes. Clonal expansion, Shannon diversity and CDR3 relatedness were evaluated with VDJtools (CalcPairwiseDistances, ClusterSamples), while phylogenetic trees were built in CLCbio workbench. Expanded clones were defined as having at least 8 unique UMIs, based on coefficient-of-variation modelling across technical triplicates. TCRdb ran its own pipeline on the public reads, namely fastp trimming at Q25 and MiXCR clone calling, and kept in-frame beta chains. Duplicate CDR3 protein sequences are folded into a single record with the most common DNA and genes. TCRdb, not the authors, supplied the V and J calls. The sample table holds some 78,000 distinct CDR3 sequences, of which less than 5.5% were seen once. Around 2.2% of the sample belongs to the ten largest clones.

The paper's findings and limits, for the study overall: The MS cluster showed no association with clinical or MRI features, and the authors stated that larger cohorts are needed. The highest TCR clonal expansion was observed in HAM/TSP patients, whereas the lowest was observed in MS patients, even when compared with healthy controls. In a phylogenetic analysis, the repertoires of 18 out of 34 MS patients fell into a single cluster of related CDR3 sequences, pointing to a possible signature at the repertoire level. Across subjects, expanded clones never shared an identical CDR3 amino acid sequence, which suggests that the TCR-beta repertoires in every group were private.

The sequence derives from a woman in her twenties or thirties with multiple sclerosis. The rearrangement joined TRBV6-5 to TRBJ1-2; 9 junctional bases match TRBD1. Material: PBMCs. The bases read TGTGCCAGCAGTTCTTCCACAGGGGGCAAGCGTGGCTACACCTTC. Protein translation: CASSSSTGGKRGYTF.